Ten or more counts support the clone carrying this TCR beta chain. At least 6 million PBMCs were isolated per sample. These data come from a study of blood T cells in healthy people across ages. Germline-derived CDR1 and CDR2 are LGHNA and YSLEER. V was shortened by 0 bases and J by 4 bases, with 10 bases between the two germline ends. This CDR3 contains 15 residues. Combining a sample-barcoded 5' primer with a J-beta primer mix, a second PCR ran for roughly 7 to 12 cycles. Each cDNA molecule carried a tag from a template-switch adaptor that contained 12 random nucleotides. TCRdb ran MiXCR on the 5' RACE reads and lists one entry per CDR3 protein. This repertoire shows just under 900,000 distinct CDR3 sequences, more than 25% found once; its top ten account for 15% to 20%.

The chain couples TRBV4-3 to TRBJ1-5; D unresolved. Sequenced sample: blood. The clonotype comes from an elderly woman in good health. The CDR3 region is CASSQDGSGNQPQHF. CDR3 bases: TGCGCCAGCAGCCAAGATGGCAGTGGGAATCAGCCCCAGCATTTT.